This passage covers 11 T cell receptor beta chains from one sample sequenced in a study of tumor-infiltrating lymphocytes in primary liver carcinoma. Bulk tissue was left unsorted, and RNA and DNA were co-extracted from about 20-30 mg of it. With a constant-region primer, TCR beta cDNA was made from approximately 500 ng of total RNA. ARM-PCR, slightly modified, supplied the TCR beta libraries through three nested multiplex PCR rounds. Each of the first two PCR rounds ran approximately 11 cycles with TRBV1-TRBV30 forward and C-beta reverse primers. TCRdb re-called the multiplex PCR reads with MiXCR, one entry per CDR3 protein. The table lists just under 45,000 distinct CDR3 sequences, around 70% of them singletons, with about 19% in the top ten. The material sequenced was liver tumor tissue from sampling region 2. Subset of the sample: tumor region T2, inferior pole. Receptors were obtained from a man aged 35-49 years with primary liver carcinoma and hepatitis B virus infection.

With regard to this clonotype: An end of the junction differs from the germline gene, which may be a read error. This chain links TRBV7-9 with TRBJ2-2; TRBD1 agrees at 8 bases. The CDR3 is made up of 15 amino acids. CDR1 is SEHNR and CDR2 is FQNEAQ in the germline V gene (reference sequence). CDR3 sequence (DNA): TGTGCCAGCAGACCGGGACAGGCGGGGACCTGGGAACTGTTTTTT. Its protein product is CASRPGQAGTWELFF.

This clonotype has at least ten counts. The chain uses TRBV2 and TRBJ2-7; 7 bases map to TRBD1. CDR3 length: 16 residues. Germline loops: CDR1 SNHLY, CDR2 FYNNEI. Trimming took 3 bases from V and 6 from J; bases not matched to a gene: 14. DNA for the CDR3: TGTGCCAGCAGTGAGAGTAGACAGGGTCTCTTCGGCGAGCAGTACTTC. Translating gives CASSESRQGLFGEQYF. The full variable domain, its missing parts supplied by reference TRBV2 and TRBJ2-7, is EPEVTQTPSHQVTQMGQEVILRCVPISNHLYFYWYRQILGQKVEFLVSFYNNEISEKSEIFDDQFSVERPDGSNFTLKIRSTKLEDSAMYFCASSESRQGLFGEQYFGPGTRLTVT.

This clonotype was detected only once. The chain uses TRBV6-5 and TRBJ2-7, with TRBD2 matching over 7 bases. V was pared by 6 bases and J by 5 bases, with 10 bases of the junction left unmatched. CDR3 length: 14 amino acids. Germline CDR1 and CDR2: MNHEY and SVGAGI. The CDR3 DNA reads as TGTGCCAGCAGACCGGGACTACGATTGAACGAGCAGTACTTC. Translated: CASRPGLRLNEQYF.

This clonotype was counted at least ten times. A much larger clonotype is one base distant, so this may be a read error. V is TRBV30 and J is TRBJ2-2; a possible D gene is TRBD2 (5 bases). CDR3 size: 14 residues. Germline V gene data show CDR1 as GTSNPN and CDR2 as SVGIG (reference sequence). V was cut by 5 bases and J by 3 bases, with 13 bases left in between. The chain's CDR3 is CAWGGQEDTGELFF. Written as DNA, the CDR3 is TGTGCCTGGGGAGGTCAGGAGGACACCGGGGAGCTGTTTTTT.

For this clonotype: A much larger clone is a single base away; this may be a read error. V gene TRBV5-1 combines with J gene TRBJ2-3; D tentatively reads TRBD1 or TRBD2 (6 bases each). The CDR3 sequence is 15 residues long. Germline V lookup: CDR1 SGHRS, CDR2 YFSETQ. The CDR3 DNA is TGCGCCAGCAGCTCCGCCGGGAGCTGGACAGATACGCGGTATTTT. Translating it yields CASSSAGSWTDTRYF.

With regard to this clonotype: The germline gene is not matched at one end of the junction; a read error may be the cause. This chain links TRBV6-1 with TRBJ1-2; D unresolved. Germline-derived CDR1 and CDR2 are MNHNS and SASEGT. The CDR3 covers 13 residues. CDR3 protein: CTSSERGPYGYAF. The CDR3 DNA reads TGTACCAGCAGTGAACGAGGGCCTTATGGCTACGCCTTC.

Comment on this clonotype: Germline is not matched at one junction end, which may reflect a read error. This chain links TRBV29-1 with TRBJ1-5; 8 nucleotides match TRBD1. The CDR3 is 12 amino acids. The V gene's germline CDR1 is SQVTM and CDR2 ANQGSEA. The CDR3 here is CSAGQGNPPQHF. DNA of the CDR3: TGCAGCGCCGGACAGGGCAATCCGCCCCAGCATTTC.

Concerning this clonotype itself: This likely comes from a read error, as the CDR3 has no conserved phenylalanine or tryptophan at its end. No DNA is shown, since the ends of the CDR3 on it are uncertain; the CDR3 is the one TCRdb lists. V and J are TRBV6-2 or TRBV6-3 and TRBJ1-1; the D call of TRBD1 is as the table states it, not checked on the DNA. Counting both end residues, the CDR3 totals 13 amino acids. The germline V gene encodes CDR1 MNHEY and CDR2 SVGEGT. The CDR3 sequence is CASSRQGYTEVFL.

This clonotype counts as large. CDR3 residues: CASSLGTFQETQYF. CDR3 sequence (DNA): TGTGCCAGCAGCTTAGGGACTTTCCAAGAGACCCAGTACTTC. The rearrangement uses TRBV11-1 and TRBJ2-5, with D possibly matching TRBD2 (5 bases). CDR1 and CDR2 (germline): SGHAT, FQDESV (reference sequence). This CDR3 comprises 14 residues. V was trimmed by 1 base and J by 1 base, leaving 7 bases between them.

This clonotype was seen only a few times. This clone may be a read error of a much larger clone one base away. V usage is TRBV25-1 and J usage is TRBJ2-7, with D possibly being TRBD1 or TRBD2 (7 bases each). Looked up from germline, CDR1 is MGHDK and CDR2 is SYGVNS. CDR3 length: 13 residues. CDR3 amino acids: CVSKGGGQLEQYF. DNA of the CDR3: TGTGTCAGCAAGGGAGGGGGCCAGTTGGAGCAGTACTTC.

To note about this clonotype: Relative to the germline gene, one junction end is altered; a read error may explain this. V is TRBV7-2 and J is TRBJ2-2; the D gene is possibly TRBD2 (6 bases). This CDR3 contains 14 residues. Germline CDR1 SGHTA, CDR2 FQGNSA. CDR3 sequence (DNA): TGTGTCAGCTCCCGGATCAGCGGGTCCGGGGAGCTGTTTTTT. Encoded protein: CVSSRISGSGELFF.